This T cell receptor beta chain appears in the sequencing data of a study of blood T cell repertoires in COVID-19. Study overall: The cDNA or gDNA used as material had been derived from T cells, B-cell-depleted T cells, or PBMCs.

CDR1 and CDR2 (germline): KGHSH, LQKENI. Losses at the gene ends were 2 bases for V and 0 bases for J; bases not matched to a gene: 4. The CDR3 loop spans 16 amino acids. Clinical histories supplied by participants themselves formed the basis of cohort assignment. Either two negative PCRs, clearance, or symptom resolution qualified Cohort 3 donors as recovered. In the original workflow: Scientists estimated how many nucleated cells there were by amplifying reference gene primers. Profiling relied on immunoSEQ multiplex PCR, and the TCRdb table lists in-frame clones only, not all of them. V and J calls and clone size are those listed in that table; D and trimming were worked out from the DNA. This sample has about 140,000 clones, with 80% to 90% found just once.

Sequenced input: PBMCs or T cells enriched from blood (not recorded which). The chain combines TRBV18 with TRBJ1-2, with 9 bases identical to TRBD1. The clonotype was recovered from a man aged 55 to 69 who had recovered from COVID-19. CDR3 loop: CASSPRTGGSNYGYTF. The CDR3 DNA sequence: TGTGCCAGCTCACCAAGAACAGGGGGCTCTAACTATGGCTACACCTTC.